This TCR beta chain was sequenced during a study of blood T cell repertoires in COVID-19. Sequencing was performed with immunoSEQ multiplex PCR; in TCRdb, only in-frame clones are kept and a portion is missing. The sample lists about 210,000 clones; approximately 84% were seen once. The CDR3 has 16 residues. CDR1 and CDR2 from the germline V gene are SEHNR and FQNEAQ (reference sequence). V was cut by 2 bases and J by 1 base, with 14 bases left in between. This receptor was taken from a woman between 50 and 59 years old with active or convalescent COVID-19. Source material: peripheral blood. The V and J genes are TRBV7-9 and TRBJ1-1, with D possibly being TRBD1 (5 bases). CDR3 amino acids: CASSLRSGGGNTEAFF. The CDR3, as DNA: TGTGCCAGCAGCTTAAGATCCGGGGGAGGGAACACTGAAGCTTTCTTT.